The 30 T cell receptor beta chains presented below share a single source sample, sequenced in a study of naive and memory T cell subsets. No antigen is known for these receptors. Both TRBC1 and TRBC2 were covered by a beta constant-region primer of two equimolar oligonucleotides. Four rounds of PCR amplified the ligated cDNA using nested alpha and beta constant-region primers plus SP2. One entry per CDR3 protein, called by TCRdb with MiXCR from the UMI-ligation and nested PCR reads. The data hold 120,000 to 150,000 distinct CDR3 sequences, with approximately 20% observed a single time. General study points: Especially in CD8 cells, naive repertoires contained a few larger clonotypes, possibly CD45RA-re-expressing memory cells.

Sequenced: naive CD8+ T cells from blood. The receptors were gathered from a human donor in good health.

The gene calls are TRBV29-1 and TRBJ2-7; possibly TRBD1 or TRBD2 for D (5 bases each). With 0 bases removed from V and 2 bases from J, the gap between germline ends came to 11 bases. The V gene's germline CDR1 is SQVTM and CDR2 ANQGSEA. The CDR3 length is 14 residues. CDR3 DNA: TGCAGCGTTGAAGATAGCCAGGGACCCTACGAGCAGTACTTC. Amino acids: CSVEDSQGPYEQYF.

V is TRBV6-5 and J is TRBJ1-1; D unclear. The germline gives CDR1 MNHEY, CDR2 SVGAGI. The CDR3 consists of 13 residues. The germline V and J ends were trimmed by 8 bases and 1 base, with 11 bases remaining between them. The CDR3 DNA sequence: TGTGCCAGCGCCTATGGGCAGAACACTGAAGCTTTCTTT. Its translation is CASAYGQNTEAFF.

V is TRBV30 and J is TRBJ1-1; D ambiguous. V was clipped by 0 bases and J by 1 base, with 9 bases between them. This CDR3 comprises 14 residues. Germline V gene sequence: CDR1 GTSNPN, CDR2 SVGIG (reference sequence). This CDR3 reads CAWSVPAQNTEAFF. The CDR3 nucleotides are TGTGCCTGGAGTGTACCCGCCCAGAACACTGAAGCTTTCTTT.

This clonotype was recorded a few times. The chain recombines TRBV12-3 or TRBV12-4 with TRBJ1-1; D perhaps matches TRBD1 (5 bases). Trimming took 8 bases from V and 4 from J, leaving 8 bases between them. CDR3 length equals 11 residues. The CDR3 sequence is CASGGGTEAFF. Here the CDR3 DNA reads TGTGCCAGCGGTGGGGGCACTGAAGCTTTCTTT.

This clonotype has a handful of counts. The V and J genes are TRBV7-8 and TRBJ1-6; perhaps TRBD1 as D (6 bases). CDR1 and CDR2 from the germline V gene are SGHVS and FQNEAQ. V shed 5 bases and J shed 8 bases, with 10 bases lying between them. The CDR3 is made up of 13 amino acids. The CDR3 is CASSPRTDSPLHF. In nucleotides, the CDR3 is TGTGCCAGCAGCCCACGGACAGATTCACCCCTCCACTTT.

In its sample, this clonotype was seen a few times. This chain uses TRBV11-1 with TRBJ2-1; 7 bases are shared with TRBD2. CDR1 SGHAT and CDR2 FQDESV come from the germline V gene (reference sequence). After removal of 5 bases from V and 0 bases from J, the junction contained 1 base not matched to a gene. The CDR3 loop spans 14 amino acids. CDR3 region: CASSTSASYNEQFF. The CDR3 nucleotides are TGTGCCAGCAGCACTAGCGCCTCCTACAATGAGCAGTTCTTC.

This clonotype has more than one count but fewer than ten. The CDR3 sequence: CSVEPGFGEQFF. The CDR3 DNA sequence: TGCAGCGTTGAACCCGGGTTTGGTGAGCAGTTCTTC. The chain has TRBV29-1 and TRBJ2-1; no firm D call. This CDR3 is 12 amino acids long. Germline CDR1 reads SQVTM; CDR2 reads ANQGSEA. The V and J ends lost 2 bases and 9 bases respectively, with 11 bases between them.

This chain joins TRBV4-1 and TRBJ2-2; D perhaps matches TRBD2 (6 bases). Germline loops: CDR1 MGHRA, CDR2 YSYEKL. V was shortened by 0 bases and J by 6 bases, with 23 bases between the two germline ends. This CDR3 is built from 19 residues. Here the CDR3 DNA reads TGCGCCAGCAGCCAAGACACGAAGGCGCCGGGGGTCTGGTCCGGGGAGCTGTTTTTT. This codes for CASSQDTKAPGVWSGELFF.

This clonotype was seen only a few times. This chain connects TRBV6-2 or TRBV6-3 to TRBJ1-1; TRBD1 matches at 7 bases. The trim removed 6 bases at V and 6 bases at J, leaving 7 bases unmatched. The CDR3 is 13 residues long. Germline V gene data show CDR1 as MNHEY and CDR2 as SVGEGT. CDR3 protein: CASSPTGSAEAFF. The CDR3 nucleotides read TGTGCCAGCAGCCCGACAGGGTCGGCTGAAGCTTTCTTT.

This chain connects TRBV25-1 to TRBJ2-7; D tentatively reads TRBD1 or TRBD2 (5 bases each). CDR3 length: 16 residues. V lost 1 base and J lost 3, with 16 bases in between. Germline V gives CDR1 MGHDK, CDR2 SYGVNS. This chain's CDR3 is CASSESGPRVYYEQYF. The CDR3, as DNA: TGTGCCAGCAGTGAATCGGGACCACGGGTATACTACGAGCAGTACTTC.

CDR3 bases: TGTGCCAGCAGGGCGGCCGCACAGGGCGACATTATGAACACTGAAGCTTTCTTT. This translates into CASRAAAQGDIMNTEAFF. The genes are TRBV6-6 and TRBJ1-1; D is perhaps TRBD1 (6 bases). The CDR3 covers 18 residues. Germline V lookup: CDR1 MNHNY, CDR2 SVGAGI (reference sequence). V gave up 6 bases and J gave up 0 bases, with 23 bases separating them.

This clonotype was counted a few times. The chain carries TRBV5-4 and TRBJ1-1; weak D call: TRBD1 (6 bases). V lost 4 bases, J lost 3 bases, and 10 bases lay in between. The V gene's germline CDR1 is SGHNT and CDR2 YYREEE (reference sequence). This CDR3 contains 13 residues. In nucleotides, the CDR3 is TGTGCCAGCAGCCCAGGGGCAGACACTGAAGCTTTCTTT. It translates to CASSPGADTEAFF.

The V and J genes are TRBV5-4 and TRBJ2-1; D uncertain. This CDR3 is 15 amino acids long. V lost 4 bases to trimming and J lost 7 bases, with 18 bases between them. Germline CDR1 and CDR2: SGHNT and YYREEE (reference sequence). CDR3 loop: CASSPPTNWANEQFF. Here the CDR3 DNA reads TGTGCCAGCAGCCCCCCCACCAACTGGGCGAATGAGCAGTTCTTC.

This clonotype appeared a few times. The chain recombines TRBV29-1 with TRBJ2-2, with 10 bases that match TRBD2. V trimming: 1 base; J trimming: 0 bases; junction bases outside the gene matches: 8. Germline CDR1 reads SQVTM; CDR2 reads ANQGSEA. The CDR3 totals 18 residues. For the CDR3, the DNA is TGCAGCGTTGAAGCTCATGTAGCGGGAGGAACGAACACCGGGGAGCTGTTTTTT. It encodes CSVEAHVAGGTNTGELFF.

The rearrangement uses TRBV4-1 and TRBJ1-5, with D tentatively TRBD1 (6 bases). This CDR3 spans 16 amino acids. The germline V and J ends were trimmed by 0 bases and 2 bases, with 11 bases remaining between them. Germline values: CDR1 MGHRA, CDR2 YSYEKL. CDR3 nucleotides: TGCGCCAGCAGCCAAGATTTACAGGGCGGCAATCAGCCCCAGCATTTT. Translation gives CASSQDLQGGNQPQHF.

CDR3 protein: CSVEIVGRDRGDYEQYF. The CDR3 region has the DNA TGCAGCGTTGAAATTGTCGGTAGGGACAGGGGGGACTACGAGCAGTACTTC. The V gene is TRBV29-1, the J gene TRBJ2-7, with 11 bases identical to TRBD1. This CDR3 spans 17 amino acids. CDR1 and CDR2 from the germline V gene are SQVTM and ANQGSEA. V shed 2 bases and J 3 bases; nucleotides not matched to a gene: 12.

This clonotype was observed a few times. The chain combines TRBV6-5 with TRBJ2-2; weak D call: TRBD2 (6 bases). The CDR3 extends over 13 amino acids. Germline assignment: CDR1 MNHEY and CDR2 SVGAGI. V was trimmed by 2 bases and J by 5 bases, leaving 6 bases between them. CDR3 sequence reads: CASSYGTTGELFF. In DNA form, the CDR3 reads TGTGCCAGCAGTTACGGGACTACCGGGGAGCTGTTTTTT.

The rearrangement joins TRBV7-8 to TRBJ1-1, with D possibly TRBD1 on 5 matching bases. Trimming stripped 5 bases from V and 6 bases from J, with 19 bases between. This CDR3 region has 15 residues. Per the germline V gene, CDR1 is SGHVS and CDR2 is FQNEAQ. The CDR3 loop reads CASSPRAGMVPEAFF. CDR3 DNA: TGTGCCAGCAGCCCCCGAGCAGGGATGGTCCCTGAAGCTTTCTTT.

This clonotype was found many times. The chain carries TRBV29-1 and TRBJ2-7; TRBD2 matches 9 bases. Germline lookup yields CDR1 SQVTM and CDR2 ANQGSEA. The CDR3 is 13 amino acids. V was pared by 7 bases and J by 7 bases, with 11 bases of the junction left unmatched. CDR3 in amino acids: CSADVAGVDEQYF. The DNA for the CDR3 is TGCAGCGCCGACGTAGCGGGAGTTGATGAGCAGTACTTC.

The chain combines TRBV11-2 with TRBJ2-3; TRBD2 matches 7 bases. CDR3 length: 17 residues. The trim removed 1 base at V and 4 bases at J, leaving 11 bases unmatched. Germline V CDR1 and CDR2: SGHAT, FQNNGV. The CDR3 region is CASSLARGRAFADTQYF. Here the CDR3 DNA reads TGTGCCAGCAGCTTAGCACGTGGGAGGGCCTTCGCAGATACGCAGTATTTT.

This chain uses TRBV9 with TRBJ2-5; 12 positions match TRBD2. The germline CDR1 and CDR2 sequences are SGDLS and YYNGEE. The CDR3 is 16 amino acids. Losses at the gene ends were 0 bases for V and 1 base for J; bases not matched to a gene: 1. CDR3 sequence (DNA): TGTGCCAGCAGCGTAGGGACTAGCGGGATCCAAGAGACCCAGTACTTC. This gives the protein CASSVGTSGIQETQYF.

In this sample, this clonotype turned up many times. The chain recombines TRBV21-1 with TRBJ2-3; TRBD2, the table's D call, was not compared with the DNA. TRBV21-1 constitutes a pseudogene. This CDR3 is built from 17 residues. The CDR3 spells CASSPTDLAVSTDTQYF. The CDR3 nucleotides read TGTGCCAGCAGCCCTACTGACCTAGCGGTGAGCACAGATACGCAGTATTTT.

This clonotype was observed a handful of times. The V and J genes are TRBV27 and TRBJ1-5; D is undetermined. Trimming took off 5 bases at V and 4 bases at J, with 6 bases between the two ends. The CDR3 sequence is 12 residues long. Germline CDR1 reads MNHEY; CDR2 reads SMNVEV (reference sequence). CDR3 in amino acids: CASSHSNQPQHF. In DNA form, the CDR3 reads TGTGCCAGCAGTCATTCTAATCAGCCCCAGCATTTT.

The sample holds a few counts of this clonotype. CDR3 DNA sequence: TGTGCCAGCAGCCAAGGAATTGCTTACAATGAGCAGTTCTTC. It translates to CASSQGIAYNEQFF. V usage is TRBV14 and J usage is TRBJ2-1; no definite D call. Germline V lookup: CDR1 SGHDN, CDR2 FVKESK. The CDR3 length is 14 residues. Trimming removed 1 base from V and 4 bases from J, with 8 bases in between.

Points on this clonotype: An end of the junction differs from the germline gene, which may be a read error. The chain has TRBV20-1 and TRBJ2-4; perhaps TRBD2 as D (6 bases). The germline V gene encodes CDR1 DFQATT and CDR2 SNEGSKA (reference sequence). The CDR3 sequence is 11 residues long. The CDR3 is CSAPEGEGWCF. The CDR3, as DNA: TGCAGTGCGCCGGAGGGCGAGGGTTGGTGCTTC.

There are a few counts of this clonotype. The chain combines TRBV4-3 with TRBJ2-2; D is unclear. The CDR3 is made up of 12 amino acids. CDR1 and CDR2 (germline): LGHNA, YSLEER. Trimming shortened V by 4 bases and J by 6 bases, and 6 bases separated the two germline ends. In DNA form, the CDR3 reads TGCGCCAGCAGCCCTATCGCCGGGGAGCTGTTTTTT. It is translated as CASSPIAGELFF.

This chain links TRBV9 with TRBJ2-1; 7 positions agree with TRBD1. CDR1 and CDR2 from the germline V gene are SGDLS and YYNGEE. This CDR3 contains 16 residues. Unmatched junction bases numbered 8, after V lost 0 bases and J lost 5 bases. CDR3 amino acids: CASSVVPRQGDNEQFF. In DNA, the CDR3 is TGTGCCAGCAGCGTAGTTCCAAGACAGGGCGACAATGAGCAGTTCTTC. Drawing the rest from reference TRBV9 and TRBJ2-1, the complete variable domain is DSGVTQTPKHLITATGQRVTLRCSPRSGDLSVYWYQQSLDQGLQFLIQYYNGEERAKGNILERFSAQQFPDLHSELNLSSLELGDSALYFCASSVVPRQGDNEQFFGPGTRLTVL.

This clonotype was observed a handful of times. V and J are TRBV4-1 and TRBJ2-7, with D possibly matching TRBD1 (6 bases). This CDR3 has 15 amino acids. V was shortened by 3 bases and J by 1 base, with 13 bases between the two germline ends. Germline V gene sequence: CDR1 MGHRA, CDR2 YSYEKL. The DNA for the CDR3 is TGCGCCAGCAGCCACATCTTTACAGGGTCCTACGAGCAGTACTTC. Its translation: CASSHIFTGSYEQYF.

This clonotype came up a few times. V and J are TRBV4-1 and TRBJ1-1; D is perhaps TRBD1 (5 bases). This CDR3 region has 14 residues. Germline assignment: CDR1 MGHRA and CDR2 YSYEKL. Trimming took off 3 bases at V and 6 bases at J, with 14 bases between the two ends. Here the CDR3 DNA reads TGCGCCAGCAGCCAGGGGCCCTTCGGGGCTGAAGCTTTCTTT. This translates into CASSQGPFGAEAFF.

This clonotype turned up a few times. The chain employs TRBV20-1 and TRBJ2-1, with TRBD2 matching over 12 bases. Germline V gives CDR1 DFQATT, CDR2 SNEGSKA (reference sequence). There are 17 residues in the CDR3. V shed 0 bases, J shed 9 bases, and the junction held 12 bases outside the gene matches. The CDR3 sequence: CSAREGPLAGGPGEQFF. The CDR3 DNA sequence: TGCAGTGCTAGAGAAGGCCCCCTAGCGGGAGGGCCGGGTGAGCAGTTCTTC.